The rows below give T cell receptor beta chains drawn from one sample of a study of response to subunit inactivated influenza vaccine. A single record per CDR3 protein comes from TCRdb applying MiXCR to the RT-PCR reads. The sample has hundreds of thousands of distinct CDR3 sequences, over 25% seen once; the top ten hold 1.5% to 2%. The sample consisted of CD4+ T cells sorted from PBMCs, taken 4 to 6 days after vaccination. Receptors originate from a man between 50 and 59 years old who received an inactivated influenza vaccine. CDR3s include the opening cysteine and the closing phenylalanine or tryptophan. A D gene is named only where the DNA matches it firmly. Expanded clones get a size class; other rows say once, few or many, or leave the size out.

clone_size d_call j_call cdr3_length v_call cdr3_aa cdr3_nt
NA TRBD2 TRBJ2-1 18 TRBV4-3 CASSQDVGSSGGWNEQFF TGCGCCAGCAGCCAAGATGTTGGGTCTAGCGGGGGCTGGAATGAGCAGTTCTTC
NA TRBD1 TRBJ1-1 14 TRBV12-3/TRBV12-4 CASRQTGRGTEAFF TGTGCCAGCAGACAGACAGGGAGGGGCACTGAAGCTTTCTTT
NA TRBD1 TRBJ2-7 15 TRBV11-2 CASSLAGTGGSEQYF TGTGCCAGCAGCTTAGCCGGGACAGGGGGCAGCGAGCAGTACTTC
NA NA TRBJ2-3 15 TRBV2 CASSAATQGTDTQYF TGTGCCAGCAGTGCAGCGACTCAGGGCACAGATACGCAGTATTTT
few NA TRBJ2-3 16 TRBV5-1 CASSLESSRGTDTQYF TGCGCCAGCAGCTTGGAAAGCAGCCGCGGCACAGATACGCAGTATTTT
NA TRBD2 TRBJ2-7 18 TRBV28 CASSLWLKEREPTYEQYF TGTGCCAGCAGTTTATGGCTGAAAGAGCGGGAGCCGACCTACGAGCAGTACTTC
few TRBD1 TRBJ2-7 15 TRBV28 CASSLTGAPSDEQYF TGTGCCAGCAGTTTGACAGGGGCCCCGTCCGACGAGCAGTACTTC
many NA TRBJ2-1 16 TRBV25-1 CASSDDWKSSYNEQFF TGTGCCAGCAGTGATGACTGGAAGAGCTCCTACAATGAGCAGTTCTTC
NA NA TRBJ2-3 16 TRBV5-1 CASSLFVRGSTDTQYF TGCGCCAGCAGCTTGTTCGTGCGGGGTAGCACAGATACGCAGTATTTT
NA TRBD2 TRBJ2-2 15 TRBV29-1 CSVEGLAGFTGELFF TGCAGCGTTGAAGGACTAGCGGGATTCACCGGGGAGCTGTTTTTT
NA NA TRBJ1-3 16 TRBV12-3/TRBV12-4 CASSPGPPGPGNTIYF TGTGCCAGCAGTCCAGGCCCCCCGGGGCCTGGAAACACCATATATTTT
NA TRBD1 TRBJ2-1 15 TRBV5-1 CASSLVGQGMNEQFF TGCGCCAGCAGCTTGGTGGGACAGGGGATGAATGAGCAGTTCTTC
few TRBD2 TRBJ2-3 16 TRBV12-3/TRBV12-4 CASSTTSGGAKDTQYF TGTGCCAGCAGTACAACTAGCGGGGGGGCGAAAGATACGCAGTATTTT
few NA TRBJ2-1 11 TRBV20-1 CSGGDDYEQFF TGCAGTGGCGGAGATGACTATGAGCAGTTCTTC
many TRBD1 TRBJ2-5 14 TRBV11-2 CASSLIQGEETQYF TGTGCCAGCAGCTTAATCCAGGGGGAAGAGACCCAGTACTTC
few NA TRBJ1-5 15 TRBV6-1 CASSSLRGTSQPQHF TGTGCCAGCAGCTCCCTGAGGGGGACGAGTCAGCCCCAGCATTTT
few NA TRBJ2-7 18 TRBV28 CASSLIVSLGRSSYEQYF TGTGCCAGCAGTTTAATCGTGAGCCTTGGGAGGAGCTCCTACGAGCAGTACTTC
few NA TRBJ2-2 14 TRBV12-3/TRBV12-4 CASSPGTLTGELFF TGTGCCAGCAGCCCCGGGACGCTCACCGGGGAGCTGTTTTTT
NA TRBD2 TRBJ2-7 15 TRBV7-2 CASSLLASGNREQYF TGTGCCAGCAGCTTACTTGCTAGCGGGAATCGCGAGCAGTACTTC
NA NA TRBJ2-7 14 TRBV27 CASSPGVLGYEQYF TGTGCCAGCAGTCCCGGGGTCCTTGGCTACGAGCAGTACTTC
few NA TRBJ2-2 11 TRBV29-1 CSVRDPGELFF TGCAGCGTCAGGGATCCCGGGGAGCTGTTTTTT
few NA TRBJ2-3 16 TRBV7-2 CASSTRTGRSTDTQYF TGTGCCAGCAGCACCCGGACGGGTAGAAGCACAGATACGCAGTATTTT
NA TRBD2 TRBJ2-7 14 TRBV20-1 CSASRWDGRVEQYF TGCAGTGCTAGTCGTTGGGACGGGAGGGTCGAGCAGTACTTC
few NA TRBJ2-1 12 TRBV29-1 CSVEQSYNEQFF TGCAGCGTTGAACAGTCCTACAATGAGCAGTTCTTC
few NA TRBJ1-5 13 TRBV15 CATSREINQPQHF TGTGCCACCAGCAGAGAGATCAATCAGCCCCAGCATTTT
many TRBD2 TRBJ2-7 16 TRBV6-2/TRBV6-3 CASSQIVLQRDYEQYF TGTGCCAGCAGCCAAATCGTTCTCCAGCGGGACTACGAGCAGTACTTC
many NA TRBJ1-1 14 TRBV12-3/TRBV12-4 CASSSPDWNTEAFF TGTGCCAGCAGTTCCCCAGACTGGAACACTGAAGCTTTCTTT
NA TRBD2 TRBJ2-7 12 TRBV28 CASFGGEYEQYF TGTGCCAGCTTCGGGGGGGAATACGAGCAGTACTTC
NA TRBD1 TRBJ2-1 15 TRBV19 CASSIPRGFYNEQFF TGTGCCAGTAGTATCCCCAGGGGGTTTTACAATGAGCAGTTCTTC
few NA TRBJ1-5 16 TRBV7-8 CASSLADSPGYQPQHF TGTGCCAGCAGCTTAGCGGACTCGCCAGGGTACCAGCCCCAGCATTTT
NA NA TRBJ1-1 14 TRBV12-3/TRBV12-4 CASSLTDMNTEAFF TGTGCCAGCAGTTTGACAGATATGAACACTGAAGCTTTCTTT
NA TRBD1 TRBJ2-1 15 TRBV15 CATSEEDRGWNEQFF TGTGCCACCAGCGAAGAAGACAGGGGATGGAATGAGCAGTTCTTC
few NA TRBJ1-1 14 TRBV14 CASSPRGRYTEAFF TGTGCCAGCAGCCCTCGGGGGAGATACACTGAAGCTTTCTTT
many NA TRBJ1-5 13 TRBV4-3 CASSQDSNQPQHF TGTGCCAGCAGCCAAGATAGCAATCAGCCCCAGCATTTT
NA NA TRBJ2-2 16 TRBV10-3 CAISETGEIDTGELFF TGTGCCATCAGTGAGACTGGGGAGATAGACACCGGGGAGCTGTTTTTT
once NA TRBJ2-2 15 TRBV9 CASSVEAANTGELFF TGTGCCAGCAGCGTAGAGGCAGCTAACACCGGGGAGCTGTTTTTT
NA TRBD2 TRBJ2-1 14 TRBV5-6 CASSLTGRDNEQFF TGTGCCAGCAGCTTGACCGGGAGGGACAATGAGCAGTTCTTC
NA NA TRBJ1-5 14 TRBV7-2 CASSLEWSGQPQHF TGTGCCAGCAGCTTAGAATGGTCGGGGCAGCCCCAGCATTTT
NA NA TRBJ2-5 13 TRBV21-1 CASKQGPQETQYF TGTGCCAGCAAGCAGGGGCCACAAGAGACCCAGTACTTC
NA NA TRBJ2-7 12 TRBV28 CASKGDPHEQYF TGTGCCAGCAAGGGGGATCCCCACGAGCAGTACTTC
NA NA TRBJ2-1 16 TRBV5-1 CASSLGAQSSYNEQFF TGCGCCAGCAGCTTGGGGGCACAGAGCTCCTACAATGAGCAGTTCTTC
NA TRBD1 TRBJ1-1 14 TRBV29-1 CSVSGTGPNTEAFF TGCAGCGTGTCCGGGACAGGGCCGAACACTGAAGCTTTCTTT
NA NA TRBJ1-5 14 TRBV7-8 CASSPNRANQPQHF TGTGCCAGCAGCCCCAACAGGGCCAATCAGCCCCAGCATTTT
NA NA TRBJ2-6 15 TRBV20-1 CSANDPSAGANVLTF TGCAGTGCTAACGATCCTTCAGCTGGGGCCAACGTCCTGACTTTC
few TRBD1 TRBJ2-7 15 TRBV7-6 CASSLYRDSSYEQYF TGTGCCAGCAGCTTATACCGGGACAGCTCCTACGAGCAGTACTTC
NA TRBD2 TRBJ2-1 16 TRBV7-9 CASSLISGRARNEQFF TGTGCCAGCAGCTTAATTAGCGGGAGGGCCCGCAATGAGCAGTTCTTC
many NA TRBJ2-2 17 TRBV24-1 CATSASRDPIKGGELFF TGTGCCACCAGTGCTTCCCGGGACCCCATCAAGGGCGGGGAGCTGTTTTTT